The clone carrying this T cell receptor (beta chain) has more than one count but fewer than ten. Its antigen remains unidentified. A universal primer site came from template switching; cDNA carried unique molecular identifiers. TCRdb re-derived calls from the 5' RACE reads in MiXCR, one entry per CDR3 protein. The sample consists of a few hundred thousand distinct CDR3 sequences, roughly 9% of them appearing once. This record comes from a study of identical twins. General study results and limits: Part of the zero-insertion signal could reflect confounding by invariant MAIT and iNKT cells. Out-of-frame alpha sequences shared by twins showed excess low generation probability.

The CDR3 totals 15 residues. CDR1 is MGHRA, CDR2 YSYEKL, per germline. The ends lost 2 bases at V and 5 bases at J; junction bases unmatched: 5. The chain combines TRBV4-1 with TRBJ2-4; 8 positions agree with TRBD1. The receptor's source is a woman between 50 and 59 years old in good health. Specimen: naive T cells sorted from blood. Written as DNA, the CDR3 is TGCGCCAGCAGCCAACCGGACAGGGTGGAAAACATTCAGTACTTC. It specifies CASSQPDRVENIQYF.